These T cell receptor beta chains were read from a single sample in a study of human T cells and chemical hapten exposure. TCRdb used MiXCR to reprocess the RACE reads, holding one entry per CDR3 protein. This sample carries roughly 97,000 distinct CDR3 sequences, less than 35% of them seen once, and the ten largest clones take 10%. Sequences were derived from whole blood, sampled in connection with sensitization to the hapten diphenylcyclopropenone (DPC). These receptors all stem from a man aged 35 to 55 with alopecia areata. Some clones in this sample may be carry-over from other donors' samples. CDR3s include the opening cysteine and the closing phenylalanine or tryptophan. Each record gives: V gene, clone size, D gene, J gene, CDR3 length, CDR3 DNA, CDR3 protein. The D gene is left open where the match is weak. Size tells how often a clone was seen (once, few, many) or the class of an expanded clone, and some rows leave it out.

V: TRBV7-9; size: few; D: .; J: TRBJ2-5; length: 13; DNA: TGTGCCAGCAGCTTAGTACAGCAAGAGACCCAGTACTTC; CDR3: CASSLVQQETQYF
V: TRBV20-1; size: few; D: TRBD1; J: TRBJ2-7; length: 15; DNA: TGCAGTGCTAGAGACATAGCGGACAGGGGTTACGAGCAGTACTTC; CDR3: CSARDIADRGYEQYF
V: TRBV5-1; size: .; D: .; J: TRBJ1-3; length: 14; DNA: TGCGCCAGCAGCGAGGCGAGCTCTGGAAACACCATATATTTT; CDR3: CASSEASSGNTIYF
V: TRBV3-1; size: few; D: .; J: TRBJ2-7; length: 14; DNA: TGTGCCAGCAGCCAAGCTTGGGAATCCTACGAGCAGTACTTC; CDR3: CASSQAWESYEQYF
V: TRBV7-9; size: .; D: .; J: TRBJ2-2; length: 13; DNA: TGTGCCAGCAGCCGCAGGGACACCGGGGAGCTGTTTTTT; CDR3: CASSRRDTGELFF
V: TRBV15; size: .; D: TRBD1; J: TRBJ2-5; length: 18; DNA: TGTGCCACCAGCAGAGTCCTATTAGGGGGCAACCCCCAAGAGACCCAGTACTTC; CDR3: CATSRVLLGGNPQETQYF
V: TRBV7-9; size: once; D: .; J: TRBJ1-3; length: 16; DNA: TGTGCCAGCAGCTCGCCCCCATCACACTCTGGAAACACCATATATTTT; CDR3: CASSSPPSHSGNTIYF
V: TRBV20-1; size: many; D: .; J: TRBJ2-3; length: 13; DNA: TGCAGTGCTAGGAAGGAGATGGTTTTGACGCAGTATTTT; CDR3: CSARKEMVLTQYF
V: TRBV24-1; size: .; D: TRBD2; J: TRBJ2-1; length: 15; DNA: TGTGCCACCAGTGAATCCGGGACTACCTCCAATGAGCAGTTCTTC; CDR3: CATSESGTTSNEQFF
V: TRBV7-3; size: .; D: TRBD1; J: TRBJ1-5; length: 16; DNA: TGTGCCAGCAGCTTAACCCGGACAGGGATAAATCAGCCCCAGCATTTT; CDR3: CASSLTRTGINQPQHF
V: TRBV5-1; size: .; D: .; J: TRBJ2-7; length: 15; DNA: TGCGCCAGCAGCTTGATATCCCCAGGGAGGTACGAGCAGTACTTC; CDR3: CASSLISPGRYEQYF
V: TRBV30; size: .; D: .; J: TRBJ2-3; length: 13; DNA: TGTGCCTGGAGATGGACCAGCACAGATACGCAGTATTTT; CDR3: CAWRWTSTDTQYF
V: TRBV12-3/TRBV12-4; size: .; D: .; J: TRBJ2-7; length: 12; DNA: TGTGCCAGCAGTCCCGGGCTCTACGAGCAGTACTTC; CDR3: CASSPGLYEQYF
V: TRBV9; size: many; D: .; J: TRBJ2-4; length: 15; DNA: TGTGCCAGCAGCGTAGACCCTCTAGCCAAAAACATTCAGTACTTC; CDR3: CASSVDPLAKNIQYF
V: TRBV20-1; size: few; D: TRBD2; J: TRBJ2-5; length: 15; DNA: TGCAGTGCTAGAGATCTCCGAGCGGGAGGAGAGACCCAGTACTTC; CDR3: CSARDLRAGGETQYF
V: TRBV19; size: .; D: TRBD1; J: TRBJ2-6; length: 16; DNA: TGTGCCAGTAGTTACACAGGGGACTCTGGGGCCAACGTCCTGACTTTC; CDR3: CASSYTGDSGANVLTF
V: TRBV6-6; size: few; D: .; J: TRBJ1-1; length: 18; DNA: TGTGCCAGCAGTTACCGTCTGACAGGAACGGCGCGGAACACTGAAGCTTTCTTT; CDR3: CASSYRLTGTARNTEAFF
V: TRBV4-1; size: .; D: TRBD1; J: TRBJ2-7; length: 17; DNA: TGCGCCAGCAGCCAAGAATTAGGGACAGGGGGTAGGAACGAGCAGTACTTC; CDR3: CASSQELGTGGRNEQYF
V: TRBV6-6; size: .; D: .; J: TRBJ2-3; length: 16; DNA: TGTGCCAGCAGTTCGACGGAGGCTAGCATAGGGGATACGCAGTATTTT; CDR3: CASSSTEASIGDTQYF
V: TRBV27; size: few; D: .; J: TRBJ2-7; length: 13; DNA: TGTGCCAGCAGTTTATCCGGACTACACGAGCAGTACTTC; CDR3: CASSLSGLHEQYF
V: TRBV10-3; size: .; D: .; J: TRBJ2-3; length: 15; DNA: TGTGCCATCAGTGAGTCGGGAGGAGGGACAGATACGCAGTATTTT; CDR3: CAISESGGGTDTQYF
V: TRBV5-1; size: few; D: TRBD1; J: TRBJ2-7; length: 15; DNA: TGCGCCAGCAGCCCGAGCGGACAGGGGGCTTTCGAGCAGTACTTC; CDR3: CASSPSGQGAFEQYF
V: TRBV29-1; size: few; D: .; J: TRBJ2-5; length: 12; DNA: TGCAGCGTTGAAAGACAGTCGGAGACCCAGTACTTC; CDR3: CSVERQSETQYF
V: TRBV29-1; size: .; D: .; J: TRBJ1-2; length: 13; DNA: TGCAGCGCAGACGCCGCTCGCGGGGGTGGCTACACCTTC; CDR3: CSADAARGGGYTF
V: TRBV7-2; size: few; D: .; J: TRBJ2-7; length: 14; DNA: TGTGCCAGCAGCCCCTACACTAGGCCCTACGAGCAGTACTTC; CDR3: CASSPYTRPYEQYF
V: TRBV20-1; size: few; D: TRBD2; J: TRBJ2-1; length: 16; DNA: TGCAGTGCCAATATATTGGGACTAGCGGGGTACAATGAGCAGTTCTTC; CDR3: CSANILGLAGYNEQFF
V: TRBV7-2; size: .; D: .; J: TRBJ2-3; length: 15; DNA: TGTGCCAGCAGCTTAGAGGGGGGACCCACAGATACGCAGTATTTT; CDR3: CASSLEGGPTDTQYF
V: TRBV28; size: many; D: .; J: TRBJ1-6; length: 13; DNA: TGTGCCAGCAGTTTACGGTTTAATTCACCCCTCCACTTT; CDR3: CASSLRFNSPLHF
V: TRBV30; size: .; D: .; J: TRBJ2-1; length: 14; DNA: TGTGCCTGGTCGTACGGGAGTGCCTACAATGAGCAGTTCTTC; CDR3: CAWSYGSAYNEQFF
V: TRBV12-3/TRBV12-4; size: .; D: .; J: TRBJ2-1; length: 11; DNA: TGTGCCAGCAGGCTAAACAGGGAGGAGTTCTTC; CDR3: CASRLNREEFF
V: TRBV6-5; size: .; D: TRBD1; J: TRBJ2-7; length: 15; DNA: TGTGCCAGCAGTTTGCACAGGGGGCGGAGGTACGAGCAGTACTTC; CDR3: CASSLHRGRRYEQYF
V: TRBV6-2/TRBV6-3; size: many; D: .; J: TRBJ1-1; length: 11; DNA: TGTGCCAGCGTTCGTTGGACTGAAGCTTTCTTT; CDR3: CASVRWTEAFF
V: TRBV9; size: .; D: .; J: TRBJ2-3; length: 16; DNA: TGTGCCAGCAGCGTAGTCGGACAGACTAGCACAGATACGCAGTATTTT; CDR3: CASSVVGQTSTDTQYF
V: TRBV6-2/TRBV6-3; size: .; D: TRBD2; J: TRBJ2-1; length: 17; DNA: TGTGCCAGCAGTTTCCTCAGCGGGAGGGCCTGCTTAGATGAGCAGTTCTTC; CDR3: CASSFLSGRACLDEQFF
V: TRBV6-6; size: few; D: TRBD2; J: TRBJ2-5; length: 15; DNA: TGTGCCAGCAACCTGGGACTAGCGGGAAGCGGGACCCAGTACTTC; CDR3: CASNLGLAGSGTQYF
V: TRBV12-3/TRBV12-4; size: .; D: .; J: TRBJ2-5; length: 13; DNA: TGTGCCAGCAGGGATTACCCTCAAGAGACCCAGTACTTC; CDR3: CASRDYPQETQYF
V: TRBV20-1; size: few; D: .; J: TRBJ2-1; length: 11; DNA: TGCAGTGCTAGAGTGGACATACCGCAGTTCTTC; CDR3: CSARVDIPQFF
V: TRBV28; size: many; D: .; J: TRBJ1-5; length: 14; DNA: TGTGCCAGCAGTCCTTCACATAGCAATCAGCCCCAGCATTTT; CDR3: CASSPSHSNQPQHF
V: TRBV29-1; size: few; D: TRBD2; J: TRBJ2-1; length: 14; DNA: TGCAGCGTTGAGACCGGGACTAACTACAATGAGCAGTTCTTC; CDR3: CSVETGTNYNEQFF
V: TRBV9; size: few; D: TRBD2; J: TRBJ2-1; length: 17; DNA: TGTGCCAGCAGCGTAGTGGCACCGGGACTAGGATACAATGAGCAGTTCTTC; CDR3: CASSVVAPGLGYNEQFF
V: TRBV7-6; size: .; D: TRBD2; J: TRBJ2-1; length: 17; DNA: TGTGCCAGCAGCTGGGGACTAGCGGGAGAGAACTACAATGAGCAGTTCTTC; CDR3: CASSWGLAGENYNEQFF
V: TRBV6-5; size: .; D: .; J: TRBJ2-7; length: 16; DNA: TGTGCCAGCAGCCACCTCCCCAGCGGGTCAACCTACGAGCAGTACTTC; CDR3: CASSHLPSGSTYEQYF
V: TRBV20-1; size: .; D: TRBD2; J: TRBJ2-1; length: 14; DNA: TGCAGTGCTATCGGACTAGCGCAAAACAATGAGCAGTTCTTC; CDR3: CSAIGLAQNNEQFF